Following are 2 T cell receptor beta chains from one sample sequenced in a study of blood T cells in healthy people across ages. Alongside a J-beta primer mix, a sample-barcoded 5' primer served in a second PCR lasting about 6 to 12 cycles. TCRdb redid the calling of the 5' RACE reads with MiXCR, one entry per CDR3 protein. The repertoire holds about 290,000 distinct CDR3 sequences, with less than 30% as singletons. Sequenced: blood. The receptors were sampled from a woman aged 70-85 years in good health.

In the case of this clonotype: Sequence at one end of the junction differs from germline and may be a read error. The rearrangement uses TRBV13 and TRBJ2-1; TRBD2 matches at 13 bases. This CDR3 contains 17 residues. CDR1 is PRHDT, CDR2 FYEKMQ, per germline (reference sequence). The DNA of the CDR3 is TGTGCCAGCAGCCCGAGGACTAGCGGGAGTATGGGCAATAAGCAGTTCTTC. Translating gives CASSPRTSGSMGNKQFF.

This clonotype was found a few times. CDR3 sequence reads: CASSPPGAGSGSPLHF. The CDR3 DNA sequence: TGTGCCAGCTCACCACCTGGGGCAGGGAGCGGTTCACCCCTCCACTTT. The chain employs TRBV18 and TRBJ1-6; D might be TRBD1 (5 bases). Deletions cut 0 bases from V and 9 bases from J, with 15 bases between. Germline-derived CDR1 and CDR2 are KGHSH and LQKENI. The CDR3 sequence is 16 residues long.